This is a list of T cell receptor beta chains from one sample in a study of OX40 agonist ivuxolimab in advanced cancers. Libraries were prepared by immunoSEQ multiplex PCR; TCRdb keeps only in-frame clonotypes and omits some of them. The sample contains over 95,000 clones, roughly four fifths of which appear only once. Sample: CD4+ or CD8+ T cells sorted from blood, taken in a trial of the OX40 agonist ivuxolimab. Every receptor here comes from an adult with an advanced solid tumor such as melanoma, head and neck, liver or kidney cancer. Each CDR3 is given with its conserved first and last residue. The order of the fields is CDR3 protein, CDR3 DNA, V gene, D gene, clone size, J gene. The D gene is left open where the match is weak. For some rows the clone size is stated as once, few or many, or as a class when expanded; others skip it.

CDR3aa: CASSLGGVGTQYF; CDR3nt: TGTGCCAGCAGCTTGGGGGGTGTAGGGACGCAGTATTTT; v_gene: TRBV5-8; d_gene: .; abundance: .; j_gene: TRBJ2-3
CDR3aa: CASSTAGTVYGYTF; CDR3nt: TGTGCCAGCAGCACGGCAGGGACGGTCTATGGCTACACCTTC; v_gene: TRBV7-2; d_gene: .; abundance: .; j_gene: TRBJ1-2
CDR3aa: CASSVEGQENSPLHF; CDR3nt: TGTGCCAGCAGCGTAGAGGGGCAAGAAAATTCACCCCTCCACTTT; v_gene: TRBV9; d_gene: .; abundance: .; j_gene: TRBJ1-6
CDR3aa: CASSSNRQGRNIQYF; CDR3nt: TGTGCCAGCAGTTCCAATCGACAGGGAAGGAACATTCAGTACTTC; v_gene: TRBV27; d_gene: TRBD1; abundance: .; j_gene: TRBJ2-4
CDR3aa: CASTGLSTGELFF; CDR3nt: TGTGCCAGTACGGGACTTAGCACCGGGGAGCTGTTTTTT; v_gene: TRBV19; d_gene: .; abundance: .; j_gene: TRBJ2-2
CDR3aa: CASSSPGTPTLNTEAFF; CDR3nt: TGTGCCAGCAGCTCTCCGGGCACCCCCACATTGAACACTGAAGCTTTCTTT; v_gene: TRBV5-4; d_gene: .; abundance: .; j_gene: TRBJ1-1
CDR3aa: CASSLSRVNNEQFF; CDR3nt: TGTGCCAGCAGCTTAAGCAGAGTAAACAATGAGCAGTTCTTC; v_gene: TRBV11-3; d_gene: .; abundance: few; j_gene: TRBJ2-1
CDR3aa: CASSRTGNEQFF; CDR3nt: TGTGCCAGCAGCAGAACAGGCAATGAGCAGTTCTTC; v_gene: TRBV7-2; d_gene: .; abundance: few; j_gene: TRBJ2-1
CDR3aa: CAWSGAGATYEQYF; CDR3nt: TGTGCCTGGAGCGGAGCGGGAGCCACCTACGAGCAGTACTTC; v_gene: TRBV30; d_gene: TRBD2; abundance: .; j_gene: TRBJ2-7
CDR3aa: CASSPLSAYNEQFF; CDR3nt: TGCGCCAGCAGCCCGCTTTCCGCCTACAATGAGCAGTTCTTC; v_gene: TRBV4-3; d_gene: .; abundance: .; j_gene: TRBJ2-1
CDR3aa: CASSLVGRSFSGANVLTF; CDR3nt: TGTGCCAGCAGTTTGGTGGGACGGAGTTTCTCTGGGGCCAACGTCCTGACTTTC; v_gene: TRBV28; d_gene: .; abundance: .; j_gene: TRBJ2-6
CDR3aa: CSARGGNEQFF; CDR3nt: TGCAGTGCTCGGGGGGGCAATGAGCAGTTCTTC; v_gene: TRBV20-1; d_gene: TRBD2; abundance: .; j_gene: TRBJ2-1
CDR3aa: CSGGAGAQETQYF; CDR3nt: TGCAGCGGGGGGGCGGGGGCTCAAGAGACCCAGTACTTC; v_gene: TRBV29-1; d_gene: .; abundance: few; j_gene: TRBJ2-5
CDR3aa: CASSPWLANYGYTF; CDR3nt: TGTGCCAGCAGCCCATGGCTGGCTAACTATGGCTACACCTTC; v_gene: TRBV7-6; d_gene: .; abundance: .; j_gene: TRBJ1-2
CDR3aa: CASSHLRDRGTYEQYF; CDR3nt: TGTGCCAGCAGCCACCTCCGGGATAGGGGGACCTACGAGCAGTACTTC; v_gene: TRBV11-2; d_gene: .; abundance: .; j_gene: TRBJ2-7
CDR3aa: CARGASGSNEQYF; CDR3nt: TGTGCCAGAGGGGCTAGCGGGAGCAACGAGCAGTACTTC; v_gene: TRBV2; d_gene: TRBD2; abundance: .; j_gene: TRBJ2-7
CDR3aa: CASSLLTANTGELFF; CDR3nt: TGTGCCAGCAGCTTATTGACAGCCAACACCGGGGAGCTGTTTTTT; v_gene: TRBV7-3; d_gene: .; abundance: .; j_gene: TRBJ2-2
CDR3aa: CASSEMDRASAGYTF; CDR3nt: TGTGCCAGCAGTGAAATGGACAGGGCCTCGGCTGGCTACACCTTC; v_gene: TRBV2; d_gene: TRBD1; abundance: .; j_gene: TRBJ1-2
CDR3aa: CASSLVQGWENIQYF; CDR3nt: TGTGCCAGCAGCTTAGTTCAGGGTTGGGAAAACATTCAGTACTTC; v_gene: TRBV7-2; d_gene: .; abundance: .; j_gene: TRBJ2-4
CDR3aa: CASSYYPGLNSYEQYF; CDR3nt: TGTGCCAGCAGTTACTACCCGGGTCTTAATAGTTACGAGCAGTACTTC; v_gene: TRBV6-6; d_gene: .; abundance: .; j_gene: TRBJ2-7
CDR3aa: CASSLPLTGSEAFF; CDR3nt: TGTGCCAGCAGCTTACCCCTGACAGGGTCTGAAGCTTTCTTT; v_gene: TRBV7-2; d_gene: TRBD1; abundance: few; j_gene: TRBJ1-1
CDR3aa: CASSIPGGEGTQYF; CDR3nt: TGTGCCAGTAGTATTCCAGGGGGCGAAGGGACCCAGTACTTC; v_gene: TRBV19; d_gene: TRBD1; abundance: .; j_gene: TRBJ2-5
CDR3aa: CASGLQGIGELFF; CDR3nt: TGTGCTAGTGGCCTACAGGGGATCGGGGAGCTGTTTTTT; v_gene: TRBV12-5; d_gene: TRBD1; abundance: .; j_gene: TRBJ2-2
CDR3aa: CASSFTGSNEQYF; CDR3nt: TGTGCCAGCAGCTTCACAGGATCTAACGAGCAGTACTTC; v_gene: TRBV11-2; d_gene: .; abundance: .; j_gene: TRBJ2-7
CDR3aa: CASSEDRGPGKLFF; CDR3nt: TGCGCCAGCAGCGAAGACAGGGGCCCCGGAAAACTGTTTTTT; v_gene: TRBV5-1; d_gene: TRBD1; abundance: .; j_gene: TRBJ1-4
CDR3aa: CASRAGQPGDEQFF; CDR3nt: TGCGCCTCCAGGGCCGGTCAGCCGGGTGATGAGCAGTTCTTC; v_gene: TRBV4-1; d_gene: .; abundance: many; j_gene: TRBJ2-1
CDR3aa: CASRIGLNTEAFF; CDR3nt: TGTGCCAGCAGGATTGGGCTGAACACTGAAGCTTTCTTT; v_gene: TRBV6-5; d_gene: .; abundance: .; j_gene: TRBJ1-1
CDR3aa: CASSLALLRDSGNEQFF; CDR3nt: TGTGCCAGCAGCTTAGCATTACTCAGGGATTCGGGCAATGAGCAGTTCTTC; v_gene: TRBV7-9; d_gene: .; abundance: .; j_gene: TRBJ2-1
CDR3aa: CASIGRLNTEAFF; CDR3nt: TGTGCCAGTATTGGCAGATTGAACACTGAAGCTTTCTTT; v_gene: TRBV19; d_gene: .; abundance: few; j_gene: TRBJ1-1
CDR3aa: CASSFIPGKAGGGNTIYF; CDR3nt: TGTGCCAGCAGCTTTATCCCCGGGAAAGCGGGGGGTGGAAACACCATATATTTT; v_gene: TRBV7-9; d_gene: .; abundance: .; j_gene: TRBJ1-3
CDR3aa: CSKRGTHEQFF; CDR3nt: TGCAGTAAGAGGGGGACGCATGAGCAGTTCTTC; v_gene: TRBV20-1; d_gene: .; abundance: .; j_gene: TRBJ2-1
CDR3aa: CASSLPGQGLSSYEQYF; CDR3nt: TGTGCCAGCAGCTTACCGGGACAGGGTTTAAGCTCCTACGAGCAGTACTTC; v_gene: TRBV5-6; d_gene: TRBD1; abundance: .; j_gene: TRBJ2-7
CDR3aa: CASRRHAIYEQYF; CDR3nt: TGTGCCAGCCGCCGACATGCCATCTACGAGCAGTACTTC; v_gene: TRBV28; d_gene: .; abundance: few; j_gene: TRBJ2-7
CDR3aa: CASTGWGYTDTQYF; CDR3nt: TGTGCCAGCACGGGTTGGGGATACACAGATACGCAGTATTTT; v_gene: TRBV7-9; d_gene: .; abundance: .; j_gene: TRBJ2-3
CDR3aa: CASSPATSKNIQYF; CDR3nt: TGTGCCAGCTCACCTGCGACATCCAAAAACATTCAGTACTTC; v_gene: TRBV18; d_gene: .; abundance: .; j_gene: TRBJ2-4
CDR3aa: CSVDVLGKEETQYF; CDR3nt: TGCAGCGTTGATGTCCTGGGGAAGGAGGAGACCCAGTACTTC; v_gene: TRBV29-1; d_gene: .; abundance: .; j_gene: TRBJ2-5
CDR3aa: CASIRLAPYNEQFF; CDR3nt: TGTGCCAGCATAAGACTAGCCCCCTACAATGAGCAGTTCTTC; v_gene: TRBV6-1; d_gene: TRBD2; abundance: .; j_gene: TRBJ2-1
CDR3aa: CARATGGYTDTQYF; CDR3nt: TGTGCCCGGGCAACGGGAGGATACACAGATACGCAGTATTTT; v_gene: TRBV30; d_gene: TRBD2; abundance: .; j_gene: TRBJ2-3
CDR3aa: CASSYSSDQPQHF; CDR3nt: TGTGCCAGCAGTTACTCATCCGATCAGCCCCAGCATTTT; v_gene: TRBV6-6; d_gene: .; abundance: .; j_gene: TRBJ1-5
CDR3aa: CASSPRAGSSYEQYF; CDR3nt: TGTGCCAGCAGCCCGAGGGCAGGAAGCTCCTACGAGCAGTACTTC; v_gene: TRBV7-6; d_gene: .; abundance: .; j_gene: TRBJ2-7
CDR3aa: CSVEGGNEQYF; CDR3nt: TGCAGCGTTGAAGGAGGGAACGAGCAGTACTTC; v_gene: TRBV29-1; d_gene: .; abundance: .; j_gene: TRBJ2-7